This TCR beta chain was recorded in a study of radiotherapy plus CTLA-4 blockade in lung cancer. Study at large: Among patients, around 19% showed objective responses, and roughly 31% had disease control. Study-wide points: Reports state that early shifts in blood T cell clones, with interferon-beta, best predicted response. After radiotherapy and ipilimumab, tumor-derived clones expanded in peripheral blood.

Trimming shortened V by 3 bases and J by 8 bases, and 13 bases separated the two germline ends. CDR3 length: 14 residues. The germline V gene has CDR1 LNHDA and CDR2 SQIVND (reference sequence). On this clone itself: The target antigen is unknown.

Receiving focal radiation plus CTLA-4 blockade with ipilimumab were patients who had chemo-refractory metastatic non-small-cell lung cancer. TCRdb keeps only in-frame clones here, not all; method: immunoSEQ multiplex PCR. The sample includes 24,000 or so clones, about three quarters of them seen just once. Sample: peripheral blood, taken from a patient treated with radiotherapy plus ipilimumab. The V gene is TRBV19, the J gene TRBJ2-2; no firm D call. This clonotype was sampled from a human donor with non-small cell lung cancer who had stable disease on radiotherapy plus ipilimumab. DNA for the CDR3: TGTGCCAGTAGTATTCAATTGGGTTTAGGGGAGCTGTTTTTT. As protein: CASSIQLGLGELFF.